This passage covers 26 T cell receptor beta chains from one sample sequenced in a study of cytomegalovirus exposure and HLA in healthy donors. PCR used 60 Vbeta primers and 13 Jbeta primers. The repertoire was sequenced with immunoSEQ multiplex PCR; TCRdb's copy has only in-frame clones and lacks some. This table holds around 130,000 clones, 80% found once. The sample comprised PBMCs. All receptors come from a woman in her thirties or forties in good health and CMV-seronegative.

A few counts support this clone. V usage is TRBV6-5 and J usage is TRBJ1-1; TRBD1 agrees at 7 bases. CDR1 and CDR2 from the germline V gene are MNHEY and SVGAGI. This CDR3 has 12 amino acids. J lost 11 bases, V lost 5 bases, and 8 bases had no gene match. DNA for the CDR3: TGTGCCAGCAGTAGGGACAGCCGTGTGGCTTTCTTT. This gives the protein CASSRDSRVAFF.

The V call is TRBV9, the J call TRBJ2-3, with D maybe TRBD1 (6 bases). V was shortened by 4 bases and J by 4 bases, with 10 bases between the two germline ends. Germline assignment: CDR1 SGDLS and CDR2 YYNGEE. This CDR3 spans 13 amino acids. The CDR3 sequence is CASSQQGADTQYF. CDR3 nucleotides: TGTGCCAGCAGCCAACAGGGAGCAGATACGCAGTATTTT. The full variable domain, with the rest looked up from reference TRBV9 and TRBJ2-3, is DSGVTQTPKHLITATGQRVTLRCSPRSGDLSVYWYQQSLDQGLQFLIQYYNGEERAKGNILERFSAQQFPDLHSELNLSSLELGDSALYFCASSQQGADTQYFGPGTRLTVL.

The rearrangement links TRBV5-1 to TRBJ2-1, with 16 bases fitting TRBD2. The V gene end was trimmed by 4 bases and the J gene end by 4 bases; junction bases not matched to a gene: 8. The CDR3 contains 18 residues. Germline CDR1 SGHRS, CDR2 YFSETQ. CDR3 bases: TGCGCCAGCAGCACGGGACTAGCGGGAGGGCCGAGGTACAATGAGCAGTTCTTC. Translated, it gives CASSTGLAGGPRYNEQFF.

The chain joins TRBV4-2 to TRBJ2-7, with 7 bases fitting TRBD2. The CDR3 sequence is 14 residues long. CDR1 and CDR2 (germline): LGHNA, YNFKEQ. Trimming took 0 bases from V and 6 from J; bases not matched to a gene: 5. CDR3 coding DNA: TGTGCCAGCAGCCAAGATATCGGGACTACCGAGCAGTACTTC. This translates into CASSQDIGTTEQYF.

CDR3: CASSIGTGVLDGYTF. In DNA form, the CDR3 reads TGTGCCAGTAGTATTGGGACAGGGGTTTTGGATGGCTACACCTTC. The J gene is TRBJ1-2, the V gene TRBV19, with 10 bases aligning to TRBD1. The CDR3 length is 15 residues. CDR1 LNHDA and CDR2 SQIVND come from the germline V gene (reference sequence). V lost 3 bases and J lost 6; bases outside the gene matches: 7.

This chain's CDR3 is CASAGGNHNQPQHF. Written as DNA, the CDR3 is TGTGCCAGCGCGGGGGGGAACCACAATCAGCCCCAGCATTTT. The J gene is TRBJ1-5, the V gene TRBV6-1; weak D call: TRBD1 (5 bases). Germline V CDR1 and CDR2: MNHNS, SASEGT. There are 14 residues in the CDR3. V was shortened by 8 bases and J by 3 bases, with 14 bases between the two germline ends.

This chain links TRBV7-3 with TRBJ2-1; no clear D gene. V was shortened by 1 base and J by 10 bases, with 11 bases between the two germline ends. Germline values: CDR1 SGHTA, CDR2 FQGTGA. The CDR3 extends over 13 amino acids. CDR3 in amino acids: CASSLNGAHEQFF. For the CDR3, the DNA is TGTGCCAGCAGCTTAAATGGAGCCCACGAGCAGTTCTTC.

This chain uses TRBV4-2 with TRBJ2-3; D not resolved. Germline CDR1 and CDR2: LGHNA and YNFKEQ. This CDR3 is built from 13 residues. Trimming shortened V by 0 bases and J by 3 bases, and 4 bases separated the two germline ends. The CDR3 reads CASSQDQTDTQYF. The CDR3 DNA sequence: TGTGCCAGCAGCCAAGATCAAACAGATACGCAGTATTTT.

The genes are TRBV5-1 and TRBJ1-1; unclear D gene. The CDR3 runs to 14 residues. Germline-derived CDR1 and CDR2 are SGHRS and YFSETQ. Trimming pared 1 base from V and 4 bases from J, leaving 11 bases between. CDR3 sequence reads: CASSLWLGSTEAFF. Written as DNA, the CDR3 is TGCGCCAGCAGCTTGTGGTTAGGGAGCACTGAAGCTTTCTTT.

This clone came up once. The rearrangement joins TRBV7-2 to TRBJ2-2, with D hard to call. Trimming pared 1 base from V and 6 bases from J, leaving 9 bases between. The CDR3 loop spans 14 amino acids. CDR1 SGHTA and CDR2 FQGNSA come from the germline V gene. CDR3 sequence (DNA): TGTGCCAGCAGCTTAGGAGGTCCGGCCGGGGAGCTGTTTTTT. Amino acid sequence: CASSLGGPAGELFF.

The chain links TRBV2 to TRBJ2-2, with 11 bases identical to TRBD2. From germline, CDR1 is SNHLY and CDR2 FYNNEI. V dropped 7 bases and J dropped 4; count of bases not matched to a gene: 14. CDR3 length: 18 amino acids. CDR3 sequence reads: CASTQRLAGGVGTGELFF. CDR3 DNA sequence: TGTGCCAGCACCCAACGGCTAGCGGGAGGCGTTGGCACCGGGGAGCTGTTTTTT.

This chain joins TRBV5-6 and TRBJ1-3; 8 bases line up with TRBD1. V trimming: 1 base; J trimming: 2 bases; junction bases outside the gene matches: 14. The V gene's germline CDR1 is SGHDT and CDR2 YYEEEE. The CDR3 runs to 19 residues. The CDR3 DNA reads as TGTGCCAGCAGCTTGCGATTCTCCCGGACAGGGAGAGCTGGAAACACCATATATTTT. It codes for CASSLRFSRTGRAGNTIYF.

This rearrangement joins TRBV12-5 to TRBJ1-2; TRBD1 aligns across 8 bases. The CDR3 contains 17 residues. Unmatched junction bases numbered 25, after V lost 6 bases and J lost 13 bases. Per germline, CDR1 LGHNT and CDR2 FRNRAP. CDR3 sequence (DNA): TGTGCTAGTGGGACCCACGGCAGGGGGCTAACCCGACTTATGACCACCTTC. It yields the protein CASGTHGRGLTRLMTTF.

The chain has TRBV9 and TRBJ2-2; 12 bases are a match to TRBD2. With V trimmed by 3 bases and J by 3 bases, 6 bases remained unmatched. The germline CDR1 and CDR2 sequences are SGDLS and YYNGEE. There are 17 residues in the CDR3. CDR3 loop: CASSEGTSGFYTGELFF. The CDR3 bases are TGTGCCAGCAGCGAGGGGACTAGCGGGTTCTACACCGGGGAGCTGTTTTTT.

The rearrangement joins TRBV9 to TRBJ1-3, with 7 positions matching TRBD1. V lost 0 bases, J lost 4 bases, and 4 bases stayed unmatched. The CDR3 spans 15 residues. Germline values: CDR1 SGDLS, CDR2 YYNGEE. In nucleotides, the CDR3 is TGTGCCAGCAGCGTAGGAGACAGGGCGGGAAACACCATATATTTT. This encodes CASSVGDRAGNTIYF.

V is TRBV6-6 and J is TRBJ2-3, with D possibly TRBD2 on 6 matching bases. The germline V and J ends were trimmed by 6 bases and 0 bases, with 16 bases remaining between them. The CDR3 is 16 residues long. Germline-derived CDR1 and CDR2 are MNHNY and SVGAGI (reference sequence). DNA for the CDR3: TGTGCCAGCAGCCTCGGGGAAGGGACTAGCACAGATACGCAGTATTTT. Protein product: CASSLGEGTSTDTQYF.

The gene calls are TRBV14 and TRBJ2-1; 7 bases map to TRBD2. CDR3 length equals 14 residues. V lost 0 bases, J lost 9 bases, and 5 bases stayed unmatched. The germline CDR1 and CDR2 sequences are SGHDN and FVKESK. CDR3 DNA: TGTGCCAGCAGCCAAGACTTCGGGGGGAGTGAGCAGTTCTTC. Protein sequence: CASSQDFGGSEQFF.

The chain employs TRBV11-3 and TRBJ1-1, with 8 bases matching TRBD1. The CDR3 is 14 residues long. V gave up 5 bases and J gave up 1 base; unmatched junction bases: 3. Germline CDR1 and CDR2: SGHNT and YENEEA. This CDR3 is CASSLTGANTEAFF. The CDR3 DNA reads TGTGCCAGCAGCCTGACAGGGGCGAACACTGAAGCTTTCTTT. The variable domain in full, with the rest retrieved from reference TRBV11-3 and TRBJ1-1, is EAGVVQSPRYKIIEKKQPVAFWCNPISGHNTLYWYLQNLGQGPELLIRYENEEAVDDSQLPKDRFSAERLKGVDSTLKIQPAELGDSAVYLCASSLTGANTEAFFGQGTRLTVV.

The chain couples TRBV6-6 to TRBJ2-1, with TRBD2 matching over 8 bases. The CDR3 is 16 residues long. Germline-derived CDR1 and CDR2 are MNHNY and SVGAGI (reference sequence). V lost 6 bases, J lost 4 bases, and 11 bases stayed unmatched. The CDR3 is CASSHPPSGGYNEQFF. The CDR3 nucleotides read TGTGCCAGCAGCCACCCGCCGTCGGGGGGGTACAATGAGCAGTTCTTC.

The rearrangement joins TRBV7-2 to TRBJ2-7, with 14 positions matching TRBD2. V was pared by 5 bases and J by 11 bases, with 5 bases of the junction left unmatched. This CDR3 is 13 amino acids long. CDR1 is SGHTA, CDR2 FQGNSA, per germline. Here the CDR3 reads CASSEGLAGEKYF. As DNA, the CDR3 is TGTGCCAGCAGCGAGGGACTAGCGGGAGAGAAGTACTTC. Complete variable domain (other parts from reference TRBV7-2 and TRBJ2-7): GAGVSQSPSNKVTEKGKDVELRCDPISGHTALYWYRQSLGQGLEFLIYFQGNSAPDKSGLPSDRFSAERTGGSVSTLTIQRTQQEDSAVYLCASSEGLAGEKYFGPGTRLTVT.

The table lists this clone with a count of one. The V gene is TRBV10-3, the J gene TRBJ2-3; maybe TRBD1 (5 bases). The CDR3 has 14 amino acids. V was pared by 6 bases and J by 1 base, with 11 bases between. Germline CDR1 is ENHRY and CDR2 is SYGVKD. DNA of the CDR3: TGTGCCATCAGGTCGCAGGGCGGCACAGATACGCAGTATTTT. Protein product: CAIRSQGGTDTQYF.

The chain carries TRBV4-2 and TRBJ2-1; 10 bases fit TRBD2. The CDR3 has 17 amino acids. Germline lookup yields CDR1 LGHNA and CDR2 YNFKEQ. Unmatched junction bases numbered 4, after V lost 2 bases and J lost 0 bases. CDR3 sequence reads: CASSQRLAGLSYNEQFF. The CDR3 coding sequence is TGTGCCAGCAGCCAACGACTAGCGGGCCTCTCCTACAATGAGCAGTTCTTC.

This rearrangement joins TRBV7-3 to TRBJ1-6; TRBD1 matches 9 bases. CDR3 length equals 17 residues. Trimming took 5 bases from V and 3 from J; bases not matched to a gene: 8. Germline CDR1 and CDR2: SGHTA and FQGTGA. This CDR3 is CASSRPDRGGYNSPLHF. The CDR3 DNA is TGTGCCAGCAGCCGCCCGGACAGGGGCGGCTATAATTCACCCCTCCACTTT.

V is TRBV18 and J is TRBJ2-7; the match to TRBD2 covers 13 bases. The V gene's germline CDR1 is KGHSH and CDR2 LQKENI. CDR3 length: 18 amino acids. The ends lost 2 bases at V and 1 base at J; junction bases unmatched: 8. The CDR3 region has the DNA TGTGCCAGCTCACCAGTCACTAGCGGGAGGGCCCGATCCTACGAGCAGTACTTC. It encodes CASSPVTSGRARSYEQYF.

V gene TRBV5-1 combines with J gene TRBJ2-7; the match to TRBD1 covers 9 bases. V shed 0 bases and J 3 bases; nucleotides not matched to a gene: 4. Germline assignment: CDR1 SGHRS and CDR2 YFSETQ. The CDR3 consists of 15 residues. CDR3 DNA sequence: TGCGCCAGCAGCTTGGGCTCGGGACAGGGCTACGAGCAGTACTTC. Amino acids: CASSLGSGQGYEQYF.

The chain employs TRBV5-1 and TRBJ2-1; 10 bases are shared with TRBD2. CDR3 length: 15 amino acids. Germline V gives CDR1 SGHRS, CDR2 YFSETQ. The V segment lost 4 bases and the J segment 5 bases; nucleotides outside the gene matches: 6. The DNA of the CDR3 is TGCGCCAGCAGCCACGGACTAGCGGAAGACAATGAGCAGTTCTTC. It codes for CASSHGLAEDNEQFF.